This TCR beta chain was recorded in a study of blood T cell repertoires in COVID-19. Study in general: Material from acute and convalescent COVID-19 was sourced from the United States, Italy and Spain. Sources were T cells, B-cell-depleted T cells, or PBMCs; the material itself was cDNA or gDNA.

How the authors handled the data: Amplifying reference gene primers gave estimates of nucleated cell counts. Here immunoSEQ multiplex PCR was the method, and the copy in TCRdb shows in-frame clones only, minus some. The V and J calls and clone size come from that table; D and trimming were worked out from the DNA. This sample yields roughly 180,000 clones, of which around 76% are seen a single time; roughly 7.8% belongs to the top ten. There are 14 residues in the CDR3. The V gene end was trimmed by 2 bases and the J gene end by 3 bases; junction bases not matched to a gene: 2. Germline lookup yields CDR1 SGDLS and CDR2 YYNGEE.

Sequencing was carried out using peripheral blood. The sequence derives from a woman aged 45-65 years with active or convalescent COVID-19. This sequence joins TRBV9 and TRBJ2-7; 10 nucleotides match TRBD1. In nucleotides, the CDR3 is TGTGCCAGCAGCGTGGGACAGGGGAACTACGAGCAGTACTTC. Its translation is CASSVGQGNYEQYF.